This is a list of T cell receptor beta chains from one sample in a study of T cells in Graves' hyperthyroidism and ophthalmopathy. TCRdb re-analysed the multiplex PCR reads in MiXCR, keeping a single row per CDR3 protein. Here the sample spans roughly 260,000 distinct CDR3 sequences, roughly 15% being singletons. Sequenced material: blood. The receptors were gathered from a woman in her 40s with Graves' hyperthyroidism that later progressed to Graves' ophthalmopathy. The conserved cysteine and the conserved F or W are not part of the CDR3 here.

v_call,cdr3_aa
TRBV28,ASSAIGYNEQF
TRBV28,ASSLNGGGGELF
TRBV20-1,SAYKGQGNQPQH
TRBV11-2,ASSGRTGNTEAF
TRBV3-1,ASSGLLNTGELF
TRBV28,ASSFAATDTQY
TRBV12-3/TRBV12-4,ASRPGRYYEQY
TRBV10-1,ASSQGTTINEQF
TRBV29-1,SVEPSGKQETQY
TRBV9,ASSARTGLLYEQY
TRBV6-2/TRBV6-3,ASSYSSRGPYEQY
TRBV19,ASTKTSAESSYNEQF
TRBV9,ASSVAGAPYNEQF
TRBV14,ASSQAPATTLWAYNEQF
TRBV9,ASSVDPTGELF
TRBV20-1,SASRDRGTYEQY
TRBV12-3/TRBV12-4,ASSSYPVLDKQF